This T cell receptor (beta chain) stems from a study of shared clonotypes between healthy human individuals (dated by TCRdb to the early 2020s). Regarding the study in general: Two women and a few men aged 18 to 49 years were included in the cohort. Leukapheresis yielded between about 0.94 and 9.5 billion PBMCs per donor. Libraries were prepared and TCR repertoires were sequenced by different laboratories using diverse techniques, in order to increase sequencing depth and limit assay-specific biases. To estimate repertoire size and how much clonotypes are shared between individuals, the study performed deep sequencing of blood TCR repertoires from five healthy adults. For each donor, three plates each were used for CD4 naive and CD4 memory, two plates were used for CD8 naive, and one plate was used for CD8 memory.

What the study reported, not specific to this receptor: Higher generation probabilities were observed for clonotypes shared by all four sorted-subset donors than for non-shared clonotypes. Rarefaction of sorted-subset datasets indicated incomplete sequencing despite the large sequencing depth. Roughly 5% of naive CD4, approximately 3.7% of naive CD8, around 2.3% of memory CD4, and 0.4% of memory CD8 clonotypes were shared across several donors. The small number of donors limited the genetic and exposure-history diversity represented. Naive subsets generally had larger estimated clonotype richness than memory subsets did. Sampling was limited to blood, and TCR repertoires in tissue likely differ from TCR repertoires in blood. Pairwise subsampling indicated that sequencing depth was expected to affect the degree of clonotype sharing among donors.

TCR CDR3 regions were amplified from genomic DNA by multiplex PCR using the deep immunoSEQ assay. For each cell subset, the extracted genomic DNA was distributed evenly across all wells of several immunoSEQ 96-well plates, and each plate served as one replicate. For sorted subsets, about 200 ng genomic DNA, equal to 30,000 to 35,000 T cell genomes, was loaded into each replicate PCR. Purified libraries were measured with a Qubit 3.0 fluorometer, size-checked on a Bioanalyzer 2100, and measured again with the KAPA Library Quantification kit. A separate single-read 150-cycle Illumina NextSeq 550 flow cell was used to sequence each immunoSEQ 96-well plate. The study's own analysis went as follows. Because the immunoSEQ output included only junctional sequences and no quality scores, the filtering could not be the same as the filtering used for full-length reads. To assign V/J genes and CDR3, sequences were annotated using PyIR, a Python wrapper for IgBLAST v1.9, with IMGT germline references. Reads were removed for weak V/J assignments (E-value above 1e-6), missing CDR3, stop codons, out-of-frame junctions, or ambiguous translated residues. A V3J clonotype was defined by an identical inferred V gene, J gene, and CDR3 amino acid sequence. The percentage overlap between two repertoires was calculated by dividing the number of shared unique clonotypes by the size of the smaller repertoire. Repertoire richness was assessed with RTK rarefaction, the Chao1 estimator, and Recon v2.1 estimates of unobserved clonotypes. Generation probabilities were computed with OLGA for all TCRbeta clonotypes obtained by the gDNA method from several donors. TCRdb obtained this table from immuneACCESS and retained in-frame rearrangements with V and J assigned. These tables miss some clones; where compared with another copy, unresolved V genes account for less than half of the shortfall, and the remainder is unexplained. The DNA gave D and trimming, while V, J and clone size come from that table. The sample table records a few million clones; 90% to 95% of these occur just once. Clones ranked in the top ten supply under 0.45% of the sample.

Concerning this clone: The antigen it binds to is not known. No much larger clone exists at a distance of one base, and base qualities are not known. Other DNA sequences in this sample translate to the same CDR3.

The donors were healthy, HIV-negative adults with no recently reported acute infections or vaccinations. Only Caucasian adults living in Nashville, Tennessee, USA were represented among the donors. CD4+ T cells were enriched through magnetic negative selection, after which naive cells were positively selected on CD45RA and the remaining negative fraction served as the memory subset. Blood was collected by leukapheresis, and PBMCs were isolated by Ficoll-Histopaque density gradient centrifugation and then cryopreserved in liquid nitrogen vapor phase. Analytical flow cytometry was used to check the purity and quantity of each magnetically sorted T cell population. Each sorted fraction had its genomic DNA isolated and then quantified by UV absorbance on a Nanodrop 2000c. CDR3 length: 15 amino acids, cysteine to phenylalanine. Only CDR3 DNA remains: 45 bases, in frame from the first base. CDR1 and CDR2 are read off the germline V gene as SGHTA and FQGTGA. Deletion took 5 bases off V and 0 bases off J, with a span of 11 bases between the germline ends.

The origin of this receptor is a man aged 18 to 29 in good health. Some clones in this sample may be carry-over from other donors' samples. Source material: naive CD4+ T cells from PBMCs. The cell subset or site label for this specimen denotes: CD45RA+ positively selected. The chain is assembled from TRBV7-3 and TRBJ2-1, with no D gene named confidently. The CDR3 here reads CASSLTAASYNEQFF. The DNA sequence is as follows: TGTGCCAGCAGCCTTACGGCAGCCTCCTACAATGAGCAGTTCTTC.